This TCR beta chain was profiled in a study of cytomegalovirus exposure and HLA in healthy donors. Study-wide results and caveats: In a later analysis, HLA-associated beta chains showed higher expansion and lower generation probabilities than comparable chains.

Regarding this clone: The antigen is not known.

The primer mix had 60 Vbeta and 13 Jbeta primers. Sequenced by immunoSEQ multiplex PCR; TCRdb stores in-frame clones only, minus some. The sample gives 130,000 or so clones, about four fifths of which show up once; about 3.2% is in the top ten. Nominal health characterized the donors when sampled, though unrecorded immune exposures were likely. The CDR3 runs 14 residues. V lost 3 bases, J lost 2 bases, and 7 bases lay in between. Germline CDR1 MDHEN, CDR2 SYDVKM. The clonotype was recovered from a man between 18 and 35 years old in good health and CMV-seropositive. The chain recombines TRBV28 with TRBJ1-4; a weak D match, TRBD1 (6 bases). The sequenced sample was PBMCs. For the CDR3, the DNA is TGTGCCAGCAGTTTGGGGGCCACTAATGAAAAACTGTTTTTT. Translated: CASSLGATNEKLFF.